This T cell receptor (beta chain) was sequenced in a study of T cells in Graves' hyperthyroidism and ophthalmopathy. Notes on the study in general: Blood also showed most of the thyroid clonotypes that were expanded above 0.001.

TCR beta CDR3 sequences were amplified from RNA transcripts. Using the HTBI primer set, a first-round RT-PCR was run on the TCR CDR3. TCRdb redid the calling of the multiplex PCR reads with MiXCR, one entry per CDR3 protein. The sample records over 120,000 distinct CDR3 sequences, approximately 20% being singletons. On this clonotype: The antigen remains unidentified.

The diagnostic basis comprised clinical symptoms, serum thyroxine and TRAb, thyroid ultrasound and orbital computed tomography. Sampled blood dates from first hyperthyroidism diagnosis, and it precedes any ophthalmopathy symptoms. A roughly 9.1 ml volume of fresh peripheral blood provided the PBMCs. Germline assignment: CDR1 SGHAT and CDR2 FQNNGV. This CDR3 comprises 16 residues. Trimming took 0 bases from V and 4 from J, leaving 13 bases between them. This receptor was taken from a woman aged 45-65 years with Graves' hyperthyroidism that later progressed to Graves' ophthalmopathy. The chain employs TRBV11-2 and TRBJ2-1; TRBD2 is a possible D gene (6 bases). The material sequenced was blood. The CDR3 loop reads CASSLESGGAYNEQFF. DNA for the CDR3: TGTGCCAGCAGCTTAGAGAGCGGAGGGGCGTACAATGAGCAGTTCTTC.